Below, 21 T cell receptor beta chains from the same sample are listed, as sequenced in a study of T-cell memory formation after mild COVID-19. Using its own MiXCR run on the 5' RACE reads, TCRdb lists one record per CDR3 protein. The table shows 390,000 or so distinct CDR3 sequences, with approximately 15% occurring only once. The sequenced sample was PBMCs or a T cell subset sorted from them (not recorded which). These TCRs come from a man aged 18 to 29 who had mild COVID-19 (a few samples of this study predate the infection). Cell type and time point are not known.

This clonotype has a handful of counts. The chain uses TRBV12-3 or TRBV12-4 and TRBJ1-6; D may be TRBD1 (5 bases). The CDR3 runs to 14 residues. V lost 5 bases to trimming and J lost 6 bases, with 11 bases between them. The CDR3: CASSLQGTNSPLHF. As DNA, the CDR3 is TGTGCCAGCAGTCTTCAGGGTACTAATTCACCCCTCCACTTT.

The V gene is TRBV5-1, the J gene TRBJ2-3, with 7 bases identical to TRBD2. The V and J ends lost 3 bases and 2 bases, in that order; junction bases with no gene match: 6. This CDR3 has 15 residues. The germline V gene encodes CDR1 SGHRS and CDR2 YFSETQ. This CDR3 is CASSWGLPDTDTQYF. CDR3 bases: TGCGCCAGCAGCTGGGGACTACCCGACACAGATACGCAGTATTTT.

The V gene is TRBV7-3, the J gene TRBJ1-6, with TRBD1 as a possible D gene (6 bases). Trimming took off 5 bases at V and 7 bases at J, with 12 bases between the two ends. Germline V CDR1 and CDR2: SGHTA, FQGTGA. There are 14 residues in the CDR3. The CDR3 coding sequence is TGTGCCAGCAGCCGGACAGAATTGAATTCACCCCTCCACTTT. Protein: CASSRTELNSPLHF.

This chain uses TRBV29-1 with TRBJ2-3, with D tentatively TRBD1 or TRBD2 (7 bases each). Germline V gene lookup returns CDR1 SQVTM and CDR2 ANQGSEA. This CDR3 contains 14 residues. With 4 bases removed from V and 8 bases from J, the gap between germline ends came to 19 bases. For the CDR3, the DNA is TGCAGCGTTGGGGGGGGGACAGCGGGCGGTACGCAGTATTTT. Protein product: CSVGGGTAGGTQYF.

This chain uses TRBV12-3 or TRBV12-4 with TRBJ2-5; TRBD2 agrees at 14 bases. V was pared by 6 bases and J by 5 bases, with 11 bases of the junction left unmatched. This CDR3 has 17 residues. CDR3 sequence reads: CASRKTSGGALMETQYF. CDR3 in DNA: TGTGCCAGCAGGAAGACTAGCGGGGGGGCCTTAATGGAGACCCAGTACTTC.

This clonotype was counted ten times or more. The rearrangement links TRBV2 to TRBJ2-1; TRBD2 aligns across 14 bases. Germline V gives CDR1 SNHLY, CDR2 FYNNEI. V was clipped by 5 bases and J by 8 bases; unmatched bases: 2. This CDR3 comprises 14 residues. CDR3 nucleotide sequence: TGTGCCAGCAGTTGGACTAGCGGGGGGTATGAGCAGTTCTTC. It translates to CASSWTSGGYEQFF.

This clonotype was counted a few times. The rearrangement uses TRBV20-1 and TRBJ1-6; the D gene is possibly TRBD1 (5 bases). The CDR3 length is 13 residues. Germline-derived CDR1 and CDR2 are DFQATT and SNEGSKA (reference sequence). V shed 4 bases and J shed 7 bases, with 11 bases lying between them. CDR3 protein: CSAKQGLNSPLHF. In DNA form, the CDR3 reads TGCAGTGCTAAGCAGGGTTTGAATTCACCCCTCCACTTT.

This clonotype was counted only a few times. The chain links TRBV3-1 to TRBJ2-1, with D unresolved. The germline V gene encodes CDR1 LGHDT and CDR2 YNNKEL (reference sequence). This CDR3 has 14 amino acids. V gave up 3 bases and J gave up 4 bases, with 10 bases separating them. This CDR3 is CASSQRNTYNEQFF. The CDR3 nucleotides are TGTGCCAGCAGCCAGAGGAATACATACAATGAGCAGTTCTTC.

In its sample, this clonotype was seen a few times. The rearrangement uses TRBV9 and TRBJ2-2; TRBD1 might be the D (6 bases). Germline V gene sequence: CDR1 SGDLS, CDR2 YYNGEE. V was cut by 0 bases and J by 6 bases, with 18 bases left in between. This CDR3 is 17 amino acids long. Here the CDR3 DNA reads TGTGCCAGCAGCGTAGTCGAGGGGGTAGATCCTCCCGGGGAGCTGTTTTTT. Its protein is CASSVVEGVDPPGELFF.

CDR3 sequence reads: CASSFVSGVYNEQFF. CDR3 bases: TGTGCCAGCAGCTTTGTTAGCGGGGTGTACAATGAGCAGTTCTTC. This sequence joins TRBV7-6 and TRBJ2-1; 8 bases agree with TRBD2. The CDR3 is made up of 15 amino acids. Losses at the gene ends were 3 bases for V and 4 bases for J; bases not matched to a gene: 5. Germline-derived CDR1 and CDR2 are SGHVS and FNYEAQ.

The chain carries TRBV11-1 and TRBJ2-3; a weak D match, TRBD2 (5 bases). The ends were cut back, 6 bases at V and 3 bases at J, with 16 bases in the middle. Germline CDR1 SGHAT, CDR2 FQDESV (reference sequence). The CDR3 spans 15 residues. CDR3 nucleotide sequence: TGTGCCAGCAGGAAACGACAAGGGAGAACAGATACGCAGTATTTT. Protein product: CASRKRQGRTDTQYF.

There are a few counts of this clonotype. CDR3 sequence: CASSELGGNTEAFF. The CDR3 nucleotides read TGTGCCAGCAGTGAATTGGGGGGGAACACTGAAGCTTTCTTT. J is TRBJ1-1 and V is TRBV6-1; D possibly corresponds to TRBD1 (5 bases). CDR1 is MNHNS and CDR2 is SASEGT in the germline V gene. The CDR3 covers 14 residues. The V end lost 2 bases, the J end lost 1 base, and 8 bases lay between the germline ends.

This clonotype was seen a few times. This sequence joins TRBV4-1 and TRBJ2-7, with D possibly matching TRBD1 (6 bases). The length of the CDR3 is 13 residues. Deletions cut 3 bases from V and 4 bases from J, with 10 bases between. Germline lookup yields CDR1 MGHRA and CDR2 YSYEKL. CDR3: CASSHGGSYEQYF. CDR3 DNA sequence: TGCGCCAGCAGCCATGGGGGCTCATACGAGCAGTACTTC.

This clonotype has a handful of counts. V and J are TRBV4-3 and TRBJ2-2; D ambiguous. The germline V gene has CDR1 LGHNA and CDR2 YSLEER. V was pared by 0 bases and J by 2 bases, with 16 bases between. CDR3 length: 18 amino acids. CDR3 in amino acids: CASSQERPTVINTGELFF. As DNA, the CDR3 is TGCGCCAGCAGCCAAGAACGACCGACGGTGATTAACACCGGGGAGCTGTTTTTT.

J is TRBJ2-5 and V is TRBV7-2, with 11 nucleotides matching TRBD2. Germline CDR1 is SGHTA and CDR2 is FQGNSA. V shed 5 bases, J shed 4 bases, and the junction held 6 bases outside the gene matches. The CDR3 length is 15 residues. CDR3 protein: CASSLPTSGVETQYF. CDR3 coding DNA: TGTGCCAGCAGCCTTCCGACTAGCGGGGTAGAGACCCAGTACTTC.

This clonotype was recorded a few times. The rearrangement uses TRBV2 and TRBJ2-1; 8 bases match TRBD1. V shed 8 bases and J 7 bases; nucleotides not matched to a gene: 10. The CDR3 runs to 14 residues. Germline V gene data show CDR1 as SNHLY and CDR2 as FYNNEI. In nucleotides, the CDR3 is TGTGCCAGCGGAGGGTCAGGGGGCACGAATGAGCAGTTCTTC. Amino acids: CASGGSGGTNEQFF.

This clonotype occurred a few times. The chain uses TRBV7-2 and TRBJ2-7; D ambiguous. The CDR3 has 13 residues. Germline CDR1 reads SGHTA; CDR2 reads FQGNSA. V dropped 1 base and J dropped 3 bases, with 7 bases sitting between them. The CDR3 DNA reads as TGTGCCAGCAGCTTAGTACTGCGCTACGAGCAGTACTTC. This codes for CASSLVLRYEQYF. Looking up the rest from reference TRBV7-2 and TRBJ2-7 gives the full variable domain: GAGVSQSPSNKVTEKGKDVELRCDPISGHTALYWYRQSLGQGLEFLIYFQGNSAPDKSGLPSDRFSAERTGGSVSTLTIQRTQQEDSAVYLCASSLVLRYEQYFGPGTRLTVT.

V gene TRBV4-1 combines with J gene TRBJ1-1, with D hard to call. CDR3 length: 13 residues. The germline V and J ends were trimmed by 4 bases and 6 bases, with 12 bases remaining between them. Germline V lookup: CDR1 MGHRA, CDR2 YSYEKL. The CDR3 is CASSLKRVAEAFF. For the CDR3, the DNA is TGCGCCAGCAGCCTAAAGAGGGTGGCTGAAGCTTTCTTT.

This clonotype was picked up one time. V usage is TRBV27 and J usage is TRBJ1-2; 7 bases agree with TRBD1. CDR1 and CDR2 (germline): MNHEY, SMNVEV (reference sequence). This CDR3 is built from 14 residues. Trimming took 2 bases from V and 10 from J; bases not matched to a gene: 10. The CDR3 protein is CASSLSPGGQDYTF. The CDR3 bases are TGTGCCAGCAGTTTAAGCCCAGGGGGTCAGGACTACACCTTC.

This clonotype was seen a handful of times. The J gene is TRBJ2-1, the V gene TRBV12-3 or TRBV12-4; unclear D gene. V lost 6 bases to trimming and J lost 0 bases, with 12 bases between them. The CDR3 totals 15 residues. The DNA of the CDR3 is TGTGCCAGCAGAAACCCCGGAAGCTCCTACAATGAGCAGTTCTTC. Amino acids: CASRNPGSSYNEQFF.

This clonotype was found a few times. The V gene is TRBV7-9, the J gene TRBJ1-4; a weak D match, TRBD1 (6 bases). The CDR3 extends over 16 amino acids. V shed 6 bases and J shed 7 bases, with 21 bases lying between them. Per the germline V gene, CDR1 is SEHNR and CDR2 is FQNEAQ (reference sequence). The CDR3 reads CASSFTPGTTGEKLFF. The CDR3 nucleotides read TGTGCCAGCAGTTTTACCCCCGGGACAACGGGTGAAAAACTGTTTTTT.